These T cell receptor beta chains were read from a single sample in a study of cytomegalovirus exposure and HLA in healthy donors. Clones were sequenced by immunoSEQ multiplex PCR, and TCRdb holds only the in-frame ones, with some missing. The profile shows about 190,000 clones, about 87% of them singletons. Sequencing was performed on PBMCs. These receptors were taken from a woman aged 18-30 years in good health and CMV-seronegative. CDR3s include the opening cysteine and the closing phenylalanine or tryptophan. The D gene is left open where the match is weak. Not all rows give a size; the values are once, few, many and, for expanded clones, a class.

D | J | size | V | DNA | CDR3
. | TRBJ2-3 | . | TRBV4-3 | TGCGCCAGCAGCCAAGCCCTCCGGGGATTACGCACAGATACGCAGTATTTT | CASSQALRGLRTDTQYF
TRBD1 | TRBJ2-1 | . | TRBV11-2 | TGTGCCAGCAGGCCCGGGACAGGAACCTACAATGAGCAGTTCTTC | CASRPGTGTYNEQFF
. | TRBJ1-1 | . | TRBV27 | TGTGCCAGCAGTTCAGGGTCAAAGACGGAAGCTTTCTTT | CASSSGSKTEAFF
. | TRBJ2-5 | . | TRBV10-3 | TGTGCCATCAGTCCGGGGGGCGGAGAGACCCAGTACTTC | CAISPGGGETQYF
. | TRBJ2-1 | few | TRBV19 | TGTGCCAGTAGTATAGGACTACCCTCCTACAATGAGCAGTTCTTC | CASSIGLPSYNEQFF
. | TRBJ2-3 | . | TRBV6-5 | TGTGCCAGCAGCCCAGCGGGCACAGATACGCAGTATTTT | CASSPAGTDTQYF
. | TRBJ2-5 | . | TRBV5-1 | TGCGCCAGCAGCTTGGTTCCGGGGTCCCAAGAGACCCAGTACTTC | CASSLVPGSQETQYF
. | TRBJ1-3 | . | TRBV4-3 | TGCGCCAGCAGCCAACTATCGAGCTCTGGAAACACCATATATTTT | CASSQLSSSGNTIYF
TRBD1 | TRBJ2-7 | . | TRBV27 | TGTGCCAGCAGTGAACAGGGGGCGTACGAGCAGTACTTC | CASSEQGAYEQYF
. | TRBJ1-6 | . | TRBV7-9 | TGTGCCAGCAGCTTAGGCGGGTTGTACGGTTCACCCCTCCACTTT | CASSLGGLYGSPLHF
TRBD2 | TRBJ2-3 | . | TRBV25-1 | TGTGCCAGCAGTGGAAACCTTCTAGCGGGAGGGTACACAGATACGCAGTATTTT | CASSGNLLAGGYTDTQYF
. | TRBJ1-2 | . | TRBV19 | TGTGCCACGCGGGGGGGCTATGGCTACACCTTC | CATRGGYGYTF
TRBD1 | TRBJ2-3 | . | TRBV9 | TGTGCCAGCAGTGTGACAGGGGGCCCAGATACGCAGTATTTT | CASSVTGGPDTQYF
. | TRBJ2-5 | . | TRBV5-1 | TGCGCCAGCAGCTTGGGACTGGCTTATAGTGTTCAAGAGACCCAGTACTTC | CASSLGLAYSVQETQYF
TRBD1 | TRBJ1-5 | . | TRBV6-1 | TGTGCCAGCAGTGTACAGGGGCCAGGTTTCGGTCAGCCCCAGCATTTT | CASSVQGPGFGQPQHF
. | TRBJ1-5 | once | TRBV27 | TGTGCCAGCAGTCTCACAGGATACAATCAGCCCCAGCATTTT | CASSLTGYNQPQHF
. | TRBJ1-1 | few | TRBV4-2 | TGTGCCAGCAGCCAAGTGGGGGGGCGCGGGGGAAACACTGAAGCTTTCTTT | CASSQVGGRGGNTEAFF
. | TRBJ2-3 | . | TRBV2 | TGTGCCAGCCCTCAAAGGGCAGGGACAGATACGCAGTATTTT | CASPQRAGTDTQYF
. | TRBJ1-4 | . | TRBV6-5 | TGTGCCAGCAGTTACTCCGGGGATAATCGGGAAAAACTGTTTTTT | CASSYSGDNREKLFF
. | TRBJ1-5 | . | TRBV6-5 | TGTGCCAGCAGTTACTTGGGGGGTAGCAATCAGCCCCAGCATTTT | CASSYLGGSNQPQHF
TRBD2 | TRBJ2-1 | . | TRBV7-9 | TGTGCCAGCAGCTATACTAGCGGGAGTCTGGAGGATGAGCAGTTCTTC | CASSYTSGSLEDEQFF
. | TRBJ2-1 | . | TRBV18 | TGTGCCAGCTCACCTCTCACCGGACAGAGGGGCCGGAATGAGCAGTTCTTC | CASSPLTGQRGRNEQFF
TRBD1 | TRBJ2-7 | . | TRBV19 | TGTGCCAGTAGTCCTAGCTCCGGGACAGGGATATCCTACGAGCAGTACTTC | CASSPSSGTGISYEQYF
TRBD1 | TRBJ1-2 | few | TRBV4-3 | TGCGCCAGCAGCCAGGGACAGGAGGACAACTATGGCTACACCTTC | CASSQGQEDNYGYTF
. | TRBJ2-7 | few | TRBV6-1 | TGTGCCAGCACCCCGACAGGAAGCTCCTACGAGCAGTACTTC | CASTPTGSSYEQYF
. | TRBJ2-7 | once | TRBV9 | TGTGCCAGCAGCGGAACCGGGGGTTACGAGCAGTACTTC | CASSGTGGYEQYF
. | TRBJ1-1 | . | TRBV6-6 | TGTGCCAGCAGTTACCCGAAGACAGAGCTGAACACTGAAGCTTTCTTT | CASSYPKTELNTEAFF
. | TRBJ1-1 | few | TRBV5-6 | TGTGCCAGCAGCTTACAGGGTTTCAACACTGAAGCTTTCTTT | CASSLQGFNTEAFF
TRBD1 | TRBJ1-1 | . | TRBV10-3 | TGTGCCATCAGTGATACCAGGGGGTCCACTGAAGCTTTCTTT | CAISDTRGSTEAFF
TRBD1 | TRBJ1-5 | . | TRBV6-5 | TGTGCCAGCAGGCGGACAGGGGGCGTTCAGCCCCAGCATTTT | CASRRTGGVQPQHF
TRBD1 | TRBJ1-1 | . | TRBV10-3 | TGTGCCATCAGACCGGGACAGGGCTCGATTATGAACACTGAAGCTTTCTTT | CAIRPGQGSIMNTEAFF
TRBD2 | TRBJ2-1 | . | TRBV7-9 | TGTTCCAGCAGCTCCCCCTGCCTGACTAGCGGGATTCGCCCTGAGCAGTTCTTC | CSSSSPCLTSGIRPEQFF
TRBD1 | TRBJ2-7 | . | TRBV19 | TGTGCCAGTAGTCTCGGACAGGGGCCTTACGAGCAGTACTTC | CASSLGQGPYEQYF
TRBD1 | TRBJ2-3 | . | TRBV5-1 | TGCGCCAGCAGCTTGGGGGGACAGGGCTTCACAGATACGCAGTATTTT | CASSLGGQGFTDTQYF
TRBD2 | TRBJ2-7 | . | TRBV4-2 | TGTGCCAGCAGCCAAGGACTAGCATCTTACTACGAGCAGTACTTC | CASSQGLASYYEQYF
. | TRBJ1-2 | few | TRBV11-3 | TGTGCCAGCAGCTTACTGAAGGGGTCTTTCTATGGCTACACCTTC | CASSLLKGSFYGYTF